The sequence of this T cell receptor (beta chain) was determined in a study of T-cell memory formation after mild COVID-19. V dropped 2 bases and J dropped 8 bases, with 13 bases sitting between them. Germline loops: CDR1 LGHNA, CDR2 YNFKEQ. This CDR3 contains 14 residues. TCRdb analysed the 5' RACE reads with MiXCR anew, one entry per CDR3 protein. The table lists fewer than 450,000 distinct CDR3 sequences, roughly 26% of them singletons. The sample was PBMCs or a T cell subset sorted from them (not recorded which). V gene TRBV4-2 combines with J gene TRBJ2-1, with a tentative D call TRBD2 (6 bases). The clonotype was recovered from an adult woman who had mild COVID-19 (a few samples of this study predate the infection). Cell type and time point are not known. DNA for the CDR3: TGTGCCAGCAGCCAATTAGTGGGACTCGATGAGCAGTTCTTC. Translation: CASSQLVGLDEQFF.